The 2 T cell receptor beta chains reported below all come from one sample, sequenced in a study of T cell responses to AZD1222 COVID-19 vaccine (dated by TCRdb to about 2021). Reading the label with the study, this specimen's time point is: baseline before first vaccination. Libraries were built with the immunoSEQ multiplex PCR assay. Here the immuneACCESS table is served through TCRdb, limited to in-frame sequences with V and J called. Missing clones are a known gap in these copies; in checked studies unresolved V genes cover under half, and the rest lacks a known reason. The sample has roughly 120,000 clones on record, around 86% of them singletons. Of the sample, about 1.2% is held by the ten largest clones. This material consisted of peripheral blood, taken on day 0 of AZD1222 vaccination. The receptors shown here come from an adult in good health.

This clone was detected a few times. The chain links TRBV3-1 (or the pseudogene TRBV3-2) to TRBJ2-7; 7 bases match TRBD2. The CDR3 consists of 14 residues. V lost 1 base, J lost 5 bases, and 5 bases stayed unmatched. The germline V gene has CDR1 LGHDT and CDR2 YNNKEL (reference sequence). CDR3 region: CASSQVGRADEQYF. In DNA, the CDR3 is TGTGCCAGCAGCCAAGTTGGGAGGGCGGACGAGCAGTACTTC.

V usage is TRBV4-1 and J usage is TRBJ1-2; possible D gene TRBD1, 5 bases. The CDR3 contains 15 residues. The V gene's germline CDR1 is MGHRA and CDR2 YSYEKL. V was pared by 1 base and J by 3 bases, with 12 bases between. CDR3 amino acids: CASSQARGADYGYTF. CDR3 bases: TGCGCCAGCAGCCAAGCCCGCGGGGCGGACTATGGCTACACCTTC.